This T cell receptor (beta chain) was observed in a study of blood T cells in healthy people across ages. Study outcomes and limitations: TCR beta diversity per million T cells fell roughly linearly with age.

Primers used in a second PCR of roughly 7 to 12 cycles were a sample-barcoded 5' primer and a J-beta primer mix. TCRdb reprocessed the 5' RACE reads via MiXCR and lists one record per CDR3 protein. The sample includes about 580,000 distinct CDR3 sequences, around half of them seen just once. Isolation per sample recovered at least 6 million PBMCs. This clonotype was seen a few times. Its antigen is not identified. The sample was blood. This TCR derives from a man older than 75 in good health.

CDR3 amino acids: CASSSGPPTYEQYF. In DNA form, the CDR3 reads TGCGCCAGCAGCTCCGGGCCTCCAACCTACGAGCAGTACTTC. The genes are TRBV5-1 and TRBJ2-7; the D is unclear. This CDR3 region has 14 residues. Germline CDR1 is SGHRS and CDR2 is YFSETQ. V was pared by 3 bases and J by 2 bases, with 12 bases between.